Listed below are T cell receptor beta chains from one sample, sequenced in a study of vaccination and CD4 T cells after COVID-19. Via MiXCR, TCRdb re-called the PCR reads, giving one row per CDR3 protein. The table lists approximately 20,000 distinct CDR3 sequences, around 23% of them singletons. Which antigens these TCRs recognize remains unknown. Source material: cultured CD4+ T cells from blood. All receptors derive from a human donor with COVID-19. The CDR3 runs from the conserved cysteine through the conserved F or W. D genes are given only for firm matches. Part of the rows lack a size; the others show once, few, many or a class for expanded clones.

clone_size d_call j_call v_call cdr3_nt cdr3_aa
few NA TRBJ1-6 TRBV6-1 TGTGCCAGCAGCCCACCGGGACGGAACAATTCACCCCTCCACTTT CASSPPGRNNSPLHF
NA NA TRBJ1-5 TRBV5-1 TGCGCCAGCAGCGAAATTCCGGGCAATCAGCCCCAGCATTTT CASSEIPGNQPQHF
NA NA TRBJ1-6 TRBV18 TGTGCCAGCTCACAATTCTATAATTCACCCCTCCACTTT CASSQFYNSPLHF
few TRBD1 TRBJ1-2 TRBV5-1 TGCGCCAGCAGCTTGGGGGGACAGGGCGACTACACCTTC CASSLGGQGDYTF
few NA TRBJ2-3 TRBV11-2 TGTGCCAGCAGCTTACGGGGAGCTAGCACAGATACGCAGTATTTT CASSLRGASTDTQYF
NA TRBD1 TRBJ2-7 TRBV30 TGTGCCTGGAGATCCGACAGGGGTCTTTCCGAGCAGTACTTC CAWRSDRGLSEQYF
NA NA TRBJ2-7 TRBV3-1 TGTGCCAGCAGCCAAGTTACCCACGAGCAGTACTTC CASSQVTHEQYF
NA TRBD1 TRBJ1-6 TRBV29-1 TGCAGCGTTGCCACAGGGGAGGACGGCTCACCCCTCCACTTT CSVATGEDGSPLHF
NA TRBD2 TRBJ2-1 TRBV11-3 TGTGCCAGCAGCTTAGGGGTCTTAGCGGGGGTGAACTACAATGAGCAGTTCTTC CASSLGVLAGVNYNEQFF
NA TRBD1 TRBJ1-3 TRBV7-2 TGTGCCAGCAGCCCAGAGACAGGGCTCTCTGGAAACACCATATATTTT CASSPETGLSGNTIYF
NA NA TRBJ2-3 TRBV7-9 TGTGCCAGCAGCTCGCCCATGAGCGGTGGAGCAGATACGCAGTATTTT CASSSPMSGGADTQYF
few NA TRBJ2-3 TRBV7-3 TGTGCCAGCAGAAGGGACCGCACAGATACGCAGTATTTT CASRRDRTDTQYF
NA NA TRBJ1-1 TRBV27 TGTGCCAGCAGTTTACGTCCCGAGGGCGCTGAAGCTTTCTTT CASSLRPEGAEAFF
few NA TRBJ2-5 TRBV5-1 TGCGCCAGCGCGGGGCGGGTAAACCAAGAGACCCAGTACTTC CASAGRVNQETQYF
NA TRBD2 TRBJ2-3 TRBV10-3 TGTGCCATCAGTGAGGGAGCTAGCGGGGCCACAGATACGCAGTATTTT CAISEGASGATDTQYF
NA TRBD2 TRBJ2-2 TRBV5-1 TGCGCCAGCAGCTTGGGGAGCGGGGGAGCATGGACCGGGGAGCTGTTTTTT CASSLGSGGAWTGELFF
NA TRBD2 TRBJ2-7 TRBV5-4 TGTGCCAGCAGTTCGGGACTAGCGGGCCCCTACGAGCAGTACTTC CASSSGLAGPYEQYF